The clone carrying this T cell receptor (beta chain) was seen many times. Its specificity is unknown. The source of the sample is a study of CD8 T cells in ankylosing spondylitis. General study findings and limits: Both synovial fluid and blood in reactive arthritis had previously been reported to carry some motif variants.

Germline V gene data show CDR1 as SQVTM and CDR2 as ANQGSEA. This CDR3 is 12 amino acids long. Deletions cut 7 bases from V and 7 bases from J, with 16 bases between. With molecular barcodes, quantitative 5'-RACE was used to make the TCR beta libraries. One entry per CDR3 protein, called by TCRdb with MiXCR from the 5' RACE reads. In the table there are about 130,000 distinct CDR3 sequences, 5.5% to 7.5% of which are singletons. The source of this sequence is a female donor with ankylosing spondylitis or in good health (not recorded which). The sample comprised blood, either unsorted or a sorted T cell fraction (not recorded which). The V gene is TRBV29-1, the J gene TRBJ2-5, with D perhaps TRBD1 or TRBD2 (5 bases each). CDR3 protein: CSAAGTGWTQYF. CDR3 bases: TGCAGCGCCGCCGGGACGGGGTGGACCCAGTACTTC.